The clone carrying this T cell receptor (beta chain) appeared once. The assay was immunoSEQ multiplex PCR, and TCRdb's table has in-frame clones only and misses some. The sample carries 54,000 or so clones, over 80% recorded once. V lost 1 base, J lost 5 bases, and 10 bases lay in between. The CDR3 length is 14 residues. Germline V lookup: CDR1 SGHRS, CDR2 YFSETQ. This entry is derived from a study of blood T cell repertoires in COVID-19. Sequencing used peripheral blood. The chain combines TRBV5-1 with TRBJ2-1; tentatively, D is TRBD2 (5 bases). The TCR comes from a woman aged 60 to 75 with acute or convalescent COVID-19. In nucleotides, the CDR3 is TGCGCCAGCAGCTTGAGTAGCGCGAACAATGAGCAGTTCTTC. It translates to CASSLSSANNEQFF.